This T cell receptor delta chain was sequenced during a study of Vδ1+ human thymocytes. Regarding the study as a whole: Highly polyclonal TRG and TRD repertoires with Gaussian CDR3 length distributions appeared in thymus. Unlike peripheral blood Vdelta1+ controls, thymic delta-chain sequences included around 21% Vdelta2 and few Vdelta3.

RNA was extracted from the cells and then reverse transcribed. Pooled V-gene forward primers with one constant-region reverse primer generated the CDR3 amplicons by multiplex PCR. TCRdb reapplied CATT to the multiplex PCR reads. The sample gives some 23,000 delta-chain clones, about 29% of which show up once; about 1.4% is in the top ten. Germline lookup yields CDR1 TSWWSYY and CDR2 QGS. Deletions cut 2 bases from V and 0 bases from J, with 13 bases between. CDR3 length: 16 amino acids. This clone has a handful of counts. Its target is unknown. Sequenced material: Vdelta1+ gamma-delta thymocytes from the thymus. The subset denotes: FACS-sorted CD3+ TCRalphabeta- TCRVdelta1+ TCRVdelta2- thymocytes. This TCR derives from a boy under three years old who had congenital heart surgery. The chain is built from TRDV1 and TRDJ1; D remains unclear. The CDR3 protein is CALGEGRCQYTDKLIF. The CDR3 bases are TGTGCTCTTGGGGAAGGCCGCTGCCAGTACACCGATAAACTCATCTTT.